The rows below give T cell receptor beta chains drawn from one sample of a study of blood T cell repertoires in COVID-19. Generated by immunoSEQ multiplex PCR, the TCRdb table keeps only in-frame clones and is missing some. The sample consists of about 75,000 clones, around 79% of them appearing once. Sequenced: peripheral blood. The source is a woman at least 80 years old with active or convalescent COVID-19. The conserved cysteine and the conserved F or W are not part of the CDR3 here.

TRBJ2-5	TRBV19	ASSIDLMRGETQY
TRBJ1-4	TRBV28	ASSSNGEKLF
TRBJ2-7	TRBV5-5	ASRKGVTSYEQY
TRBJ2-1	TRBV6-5	ASSLAGISIEQF
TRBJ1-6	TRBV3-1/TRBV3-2	ASSHSGISYNSPLH
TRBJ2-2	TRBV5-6	ASSPATQVPGELF
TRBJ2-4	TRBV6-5	ASSRTGPKNIQY
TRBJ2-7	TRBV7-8	ASSLASAGSTYEQY
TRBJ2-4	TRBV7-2	ASSLVGGGAIQY
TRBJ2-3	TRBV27	ASRVAAQNTQY
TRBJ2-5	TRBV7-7	ASSLDLGVQETQY
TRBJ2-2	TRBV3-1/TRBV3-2	ASSRSGARNTGELF
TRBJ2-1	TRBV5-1	ASSDPSKSSYNEQF
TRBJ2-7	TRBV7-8	ASSWDRATYEQY
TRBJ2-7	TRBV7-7	ASSTDRGREQY
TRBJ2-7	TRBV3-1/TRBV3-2	ASSQGDRGFPYEQY
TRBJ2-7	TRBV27	ASSLGTGSYEQY
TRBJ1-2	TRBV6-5	ASTTGLLHYGYT
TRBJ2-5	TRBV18	ASSPPGGLETQY
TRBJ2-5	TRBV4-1	ASSQDPHSGTGQETQY
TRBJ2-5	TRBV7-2	ASSFGGIRETQY
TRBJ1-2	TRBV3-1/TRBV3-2	ASRTGGSYGYT
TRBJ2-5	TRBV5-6	ASSPIDRQETQY
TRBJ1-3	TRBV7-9	ATYGNTIY
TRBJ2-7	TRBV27	ASKPAGKGYEQY
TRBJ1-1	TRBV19	ASRISNMNTEAF
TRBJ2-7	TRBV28	ASSLGGGPYEQY
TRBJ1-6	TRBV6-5	ASRSGTSHSPLH
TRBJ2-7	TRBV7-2	ASSLQTGSAYEQY
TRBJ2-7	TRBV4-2	ASSQDRARGPQY
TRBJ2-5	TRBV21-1	ASRGEVQETQY
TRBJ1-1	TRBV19	ASRNPRSAF
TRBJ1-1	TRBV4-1	ASSQGTGPVAF